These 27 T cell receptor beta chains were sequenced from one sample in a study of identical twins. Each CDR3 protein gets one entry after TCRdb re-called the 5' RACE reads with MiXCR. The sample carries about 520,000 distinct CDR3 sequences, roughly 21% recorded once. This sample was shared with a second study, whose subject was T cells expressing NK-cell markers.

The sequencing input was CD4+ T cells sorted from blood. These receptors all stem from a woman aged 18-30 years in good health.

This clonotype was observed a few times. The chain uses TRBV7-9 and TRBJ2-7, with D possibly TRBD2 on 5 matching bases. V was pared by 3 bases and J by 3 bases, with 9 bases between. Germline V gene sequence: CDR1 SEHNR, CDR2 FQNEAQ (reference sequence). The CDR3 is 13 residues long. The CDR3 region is CASSFGNHYEQYF. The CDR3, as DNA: TGTGCCAGCAGCTTCGGGAACCACTACGAGCAGTACTTC.

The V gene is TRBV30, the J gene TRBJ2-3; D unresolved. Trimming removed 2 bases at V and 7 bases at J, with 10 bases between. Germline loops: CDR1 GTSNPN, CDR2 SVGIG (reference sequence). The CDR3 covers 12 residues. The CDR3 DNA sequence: TGTGCCTGGAGTACAACCGCAAATACGCAGTATTTT. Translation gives CAWSTTANTQYF.

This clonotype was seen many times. CDR3 sequence reads: CSALRGNTEAFF. The DNA for the CDR3 is TGCAGTGCCCTCAGGGGTAACACTGAAGCTTTCTTT. The rearrangement uses TRBV20-1 and TRBJ1-1; D might be TRBD1 (6 bases). V was cut by 6 bases and J by 2 bases, with 10 bases left in between. CDR1 is DFQATT, CDR2 SNEGSKA, per germline (reference sequence). The CDR3 sequence is 12 residues long.

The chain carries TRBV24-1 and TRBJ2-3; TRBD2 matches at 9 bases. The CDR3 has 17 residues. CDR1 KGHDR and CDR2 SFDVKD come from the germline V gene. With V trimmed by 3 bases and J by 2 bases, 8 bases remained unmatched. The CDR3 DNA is TGTGCCACCAGTGATGGCGGGAGGGCCCAATACACAGATACGCAGTATTTT. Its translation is CATSDGGRAQYTDTQYF.

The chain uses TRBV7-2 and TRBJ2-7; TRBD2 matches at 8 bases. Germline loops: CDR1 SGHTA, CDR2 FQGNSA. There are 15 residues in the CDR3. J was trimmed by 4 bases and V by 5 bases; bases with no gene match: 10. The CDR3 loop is CASSAIAGRMYEQYF. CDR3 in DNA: TGTGCCAGCAGCGCCATAGCGGGGCGGATGTACGAGCAGTACTTC.

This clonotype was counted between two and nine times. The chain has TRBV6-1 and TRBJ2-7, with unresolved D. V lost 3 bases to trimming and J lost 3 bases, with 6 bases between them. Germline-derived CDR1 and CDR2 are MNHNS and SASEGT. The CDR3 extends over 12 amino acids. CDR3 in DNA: TGTGCCAGCAGTGAGACCGGCTACGAGCAGTACTTC. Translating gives CASSETGYEQYF.

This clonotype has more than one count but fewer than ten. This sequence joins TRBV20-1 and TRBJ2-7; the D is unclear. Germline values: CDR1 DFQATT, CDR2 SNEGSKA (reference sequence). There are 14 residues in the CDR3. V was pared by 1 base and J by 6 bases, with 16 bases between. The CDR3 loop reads CSARVWQSTGEQYF. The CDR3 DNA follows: TGCAGTGCTAGAGTGTGGCAGTCGACGGGCGAGCAGTACTTC.

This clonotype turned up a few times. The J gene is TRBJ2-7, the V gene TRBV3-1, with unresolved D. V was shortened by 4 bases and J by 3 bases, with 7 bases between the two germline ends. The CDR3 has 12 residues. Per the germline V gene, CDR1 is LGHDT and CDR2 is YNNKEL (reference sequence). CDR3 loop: CASSRHSYEQYF. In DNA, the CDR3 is TGTGCCAGCAGCCGACATAGCTACGAGCAGTACTTC.

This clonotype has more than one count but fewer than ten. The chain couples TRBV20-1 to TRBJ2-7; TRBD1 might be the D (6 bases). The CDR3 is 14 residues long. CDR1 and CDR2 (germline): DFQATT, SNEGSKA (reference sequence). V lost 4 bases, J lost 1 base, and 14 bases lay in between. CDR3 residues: CSATGQKKSYEQYF. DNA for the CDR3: TGCAGTGCTACCGGACAGAAAAAATCCTACGAGCAGTACTTC.

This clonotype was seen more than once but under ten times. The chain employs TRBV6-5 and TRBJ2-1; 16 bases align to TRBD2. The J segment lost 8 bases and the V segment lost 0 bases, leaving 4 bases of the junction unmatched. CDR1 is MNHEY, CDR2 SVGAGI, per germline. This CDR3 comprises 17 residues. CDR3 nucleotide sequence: TGTGCCAGCAGTTACTCCTTGGGACTAGCGGGGGGGGATGAGCAGTTCTTC. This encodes CASSYSLGLAGGDEQFF.

This CDR3 is CASSHRVLAAYNEQFF. For the CDR3, the DNA is TGTGCCAGCAGCCATAGGGTGCTAGCGGCTTACAATGAGCAGTTCTTC. This chain joins TRBV12-3 or TRBV12-4 and TRBJ2-1; 7 nucleotides match TRBD2. V trimming: 6 bases; J trimming: 4 bases; junction bases outside the gene matches: 12. The CDR3 sequence is 16 residues long.

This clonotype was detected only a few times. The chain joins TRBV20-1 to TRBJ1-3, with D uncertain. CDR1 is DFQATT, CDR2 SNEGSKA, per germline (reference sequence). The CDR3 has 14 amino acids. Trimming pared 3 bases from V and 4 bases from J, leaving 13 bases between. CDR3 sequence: CSASPGLGGNTIYF. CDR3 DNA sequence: TGCAGTGCTAGCCCCGGTCTGGGGGGAAACACCATATATTTT.

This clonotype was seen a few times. Written as DNA, the CDR3 is TGTGCCAGCAGCTTCACAGCGGGATACACAGATACGCAGTATTTT. It is translated as CASSFTAGYTDTQYF. The chain is built from TRBV5-5 and TRBJ2-3, with 7 bases lining up with TRBD2. Trimming cost V 2 bases and J 2 bases; bases outside gene matches: 5. Germline V gene sequence: CDR1 SGHKS, CDR2 YYEKEE (reference sequence). The CDR3 is made up of 15 amino acids.

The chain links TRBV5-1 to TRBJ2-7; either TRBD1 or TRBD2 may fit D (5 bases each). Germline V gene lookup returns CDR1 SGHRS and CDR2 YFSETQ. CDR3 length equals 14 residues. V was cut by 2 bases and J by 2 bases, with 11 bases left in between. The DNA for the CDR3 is TGCGCCAGCAGCTTTTCCGGGACCCCCTACGAGCAGTACTTC. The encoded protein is CASSFSGTPYEQYF.

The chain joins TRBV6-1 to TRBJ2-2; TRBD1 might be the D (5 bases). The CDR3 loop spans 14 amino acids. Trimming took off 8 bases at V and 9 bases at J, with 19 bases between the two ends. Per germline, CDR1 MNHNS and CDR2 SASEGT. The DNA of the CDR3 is TGTGCCAGCTACCCAAGGATTGGGGCCCGGGAGCTGTTTTTT. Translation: CASYPRIGARELFF.

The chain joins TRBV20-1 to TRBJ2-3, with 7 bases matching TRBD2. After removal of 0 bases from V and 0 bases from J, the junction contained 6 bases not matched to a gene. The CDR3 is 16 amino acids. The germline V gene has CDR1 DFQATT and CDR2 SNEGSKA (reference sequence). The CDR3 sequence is CSAREGGGRSTDTQYF. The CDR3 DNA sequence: TGCAGTGCTAGAGAAGGCGGGGGTCGGAGCACAGATACGCAGTATTTT.

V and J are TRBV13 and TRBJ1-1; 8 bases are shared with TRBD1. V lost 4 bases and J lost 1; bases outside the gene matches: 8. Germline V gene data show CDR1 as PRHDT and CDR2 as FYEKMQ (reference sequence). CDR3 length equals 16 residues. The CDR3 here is CASSSRQGMGNTEAFF. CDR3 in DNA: TGTGCCAGCAGCTCACGACAGGGGATGGGGAACACTGAAGCTTTCTTT.

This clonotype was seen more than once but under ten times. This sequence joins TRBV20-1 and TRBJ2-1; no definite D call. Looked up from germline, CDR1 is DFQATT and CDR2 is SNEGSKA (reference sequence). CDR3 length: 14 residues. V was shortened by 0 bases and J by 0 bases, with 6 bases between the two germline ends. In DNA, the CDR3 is TGCAGTGCTAGAGAACATAGCTCCTACAATGAGCAGTTCTTC. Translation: CSAREHSSYNEQFF.

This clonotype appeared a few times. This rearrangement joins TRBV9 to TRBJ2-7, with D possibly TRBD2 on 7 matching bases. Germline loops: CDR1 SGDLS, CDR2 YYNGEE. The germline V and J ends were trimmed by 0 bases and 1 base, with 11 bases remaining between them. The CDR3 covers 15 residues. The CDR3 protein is CASSVAGGSSYEQYF. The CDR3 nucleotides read TGTGCCAGCAGCGTAGCGGGGGGCAGTTCCTACGAGCAGTACTTC.

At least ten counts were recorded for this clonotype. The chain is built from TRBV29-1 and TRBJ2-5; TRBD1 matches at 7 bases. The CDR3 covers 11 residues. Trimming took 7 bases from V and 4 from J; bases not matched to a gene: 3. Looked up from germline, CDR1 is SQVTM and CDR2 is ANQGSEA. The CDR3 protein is CSADRVETQYF. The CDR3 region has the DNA TGCAGCGCCGACAGGGTAGAGACCCAGTACTTC.

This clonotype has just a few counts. The CDR3 DNA reads TGTGCCAGCAGCGTAGATAGGGGGGATCAGCCCCAGCATTTT. This gives the protein CASSVDRGDQPQHF. The chain carries TRBV9 and TRBJ1-5; TRBD1 might be the D (6 bases). Germline V gene lookup returns CDR1 SGDLS and CDR2 YYNGEE. This CDR3 is built from 14 residues. V was pared by 0 bases and J by 5 bases, with 9 bases between. Filled out from reference TRBV9 and TRBJ1-5, the complete variable domain reads DSGVTQTPKHLITATGQRVTLRCSPRSGDLSVYWYQQSLDQGLQFLIQYYNGEERAKGNILERFSAQQFPDLHSELNLSSLELGDSALYFCASSVDRGDQPQHFGDGTRLSIL.

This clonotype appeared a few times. CDR3 region: CSASHRANSPLHF. Here the CDR3 DNA reads TGCAGTGCTAGTCACAGGGCTAATTCACCCCTCCACTTT. This rearrangement joins TRBV20-1 to TRBJ1-6, with D perhaps matching TRBD1 (6 bases). From germline, CDR1 is DFQATT and CDR2 SNEGSKA (reference sequence). Deletions cut 3 bases from V and 6 bases from J, with 9 bases between. The CDR3 loop spans 13 amino acids.

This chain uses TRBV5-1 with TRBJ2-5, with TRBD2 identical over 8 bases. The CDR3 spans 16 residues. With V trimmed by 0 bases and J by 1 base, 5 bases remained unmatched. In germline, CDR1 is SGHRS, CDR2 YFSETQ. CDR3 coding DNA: TGCGCCAGCAGCTTGGTGGTGACTAGCGTCCAAGAGACCCAGTACTTC. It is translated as CASSLVVTSVQETQYF.

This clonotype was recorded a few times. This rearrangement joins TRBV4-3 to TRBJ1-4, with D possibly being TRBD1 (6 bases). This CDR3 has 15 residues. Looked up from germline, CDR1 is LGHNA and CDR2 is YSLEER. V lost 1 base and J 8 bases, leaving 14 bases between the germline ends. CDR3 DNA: TGCGCCAGCAGCCAAGTGTCGGGGGCATGGGAAAAACTGTTTTTT. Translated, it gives CASSQVSGAWEKLFF.

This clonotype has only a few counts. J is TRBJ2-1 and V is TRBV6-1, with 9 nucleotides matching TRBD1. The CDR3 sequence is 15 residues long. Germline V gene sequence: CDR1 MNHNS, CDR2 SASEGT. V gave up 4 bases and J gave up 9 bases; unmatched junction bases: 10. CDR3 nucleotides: TGTGCCAGCAGTGCCGGGACAGGGATAAGTCGTGAGCAGTTCTTC. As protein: CASSAGTGISREQFF.

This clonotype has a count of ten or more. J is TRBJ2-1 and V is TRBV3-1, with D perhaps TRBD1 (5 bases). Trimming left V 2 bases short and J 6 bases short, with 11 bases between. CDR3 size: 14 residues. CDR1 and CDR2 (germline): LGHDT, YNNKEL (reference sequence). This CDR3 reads CASSQYPRGNEQFF. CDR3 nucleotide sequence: TGTGCCAGCAGCCAATATCCTAGGGGCAATGAGCAGTTCTTC.

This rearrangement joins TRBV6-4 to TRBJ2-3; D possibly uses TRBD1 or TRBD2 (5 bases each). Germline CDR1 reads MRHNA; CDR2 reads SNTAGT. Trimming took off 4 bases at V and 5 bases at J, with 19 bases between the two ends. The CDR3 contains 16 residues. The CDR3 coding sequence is TGTGCCAGCAGTGGCCCTGAGGGGCCAAACGGAGATACGCAGTATTTT. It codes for CASSGPEGPNGDTQYF.